The source of this T cell receptor beta chain is a study of OX40 agonist ivuxolimab in advanced cancers. This table comes from immunoSEQ multiplex PCR, and its TCRdb copy is limited to in-frame clones, with some not included. The sample comprises more than 80,000 clones, just over 90% of which are singletons, and about 0.48% rests with the top ten. The material sequenced was CD4+ or CD8+ T cells sorted from blood, taken in a trial of the OX40 agonist ivuxolimab. The source is an adult with an advanced solid tumor such as melanoma, head and neck, liver or kidney cancer.

The CDR3 reads CASRNSPQGNSPLHF. DNA of the CDR3: TGTGCCAGCAGAAACAGCCCTCAGGGTAATTCACCCCTCCACTTT. V usage is TRBV6-5 and J usage is TRBJ1-6, with D possibly TRBD1 on 5 matching bases. The CDR3 is made up of 15 amino acids. Germline V CDR1 and CDR2: MNHEY, SVGAGI. V lost 6 bases, J lost 6 bases, and 15 bases lay in between.